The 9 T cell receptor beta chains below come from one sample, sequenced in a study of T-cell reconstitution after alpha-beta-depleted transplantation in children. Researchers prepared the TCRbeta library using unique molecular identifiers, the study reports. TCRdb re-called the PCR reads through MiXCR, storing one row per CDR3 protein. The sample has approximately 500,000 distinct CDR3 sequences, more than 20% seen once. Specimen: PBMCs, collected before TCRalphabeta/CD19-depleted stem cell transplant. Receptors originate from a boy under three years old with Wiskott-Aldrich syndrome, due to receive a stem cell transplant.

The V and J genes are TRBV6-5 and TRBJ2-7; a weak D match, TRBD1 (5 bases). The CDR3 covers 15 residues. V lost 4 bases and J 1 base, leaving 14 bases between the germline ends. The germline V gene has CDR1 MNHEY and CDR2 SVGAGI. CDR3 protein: CASSLTVRSSYEQYF. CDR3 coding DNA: TGTGCCAGCAGTTTGACAGTTCGATCATCCTACGAGCAGTACTTC.

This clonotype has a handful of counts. CDR3 DNA: TGTGCCAGCAGTCCGATTCGACTAGCGGGAGTGTACGAGCAGTACTTC. This encodes CASSPIRLAGVYEQYF. This chain links TRBV12-3 or TRBV12-4 with TRBJ2-7; 12 bases are shared with TRBD2. The J segment lost 4 bases and the V segment lost 5 bases, leaving 9 bases of the junction unmatched. This CDR3 region has 16 residues.

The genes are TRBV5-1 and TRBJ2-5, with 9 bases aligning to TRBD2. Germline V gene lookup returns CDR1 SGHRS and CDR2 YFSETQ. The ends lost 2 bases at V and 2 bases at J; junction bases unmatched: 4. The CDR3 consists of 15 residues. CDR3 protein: CASSFASGVQETQYF. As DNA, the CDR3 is TGCGCCAGCAGCTTCGCTAGCGGGGTGCAAGAGACCCAGTACTTC.

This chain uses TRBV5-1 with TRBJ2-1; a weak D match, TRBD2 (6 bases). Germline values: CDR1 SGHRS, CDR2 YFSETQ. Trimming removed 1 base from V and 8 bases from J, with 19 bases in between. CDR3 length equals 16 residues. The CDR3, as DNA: TGCGCCAGCAGCTTGATGGCCGGGAGTTCGTGGGATGAGCAGTTCTTC. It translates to CASSLMAGSSWDEQFF.

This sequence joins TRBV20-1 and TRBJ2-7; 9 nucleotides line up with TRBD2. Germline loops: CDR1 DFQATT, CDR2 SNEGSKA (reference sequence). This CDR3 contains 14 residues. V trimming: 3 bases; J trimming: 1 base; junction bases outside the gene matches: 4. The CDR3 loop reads CSARASGKSYEQYF. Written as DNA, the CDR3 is TGCAGTGCTAGGGCTAGCGGGAAATCCTACGAGCAGTACTTC.

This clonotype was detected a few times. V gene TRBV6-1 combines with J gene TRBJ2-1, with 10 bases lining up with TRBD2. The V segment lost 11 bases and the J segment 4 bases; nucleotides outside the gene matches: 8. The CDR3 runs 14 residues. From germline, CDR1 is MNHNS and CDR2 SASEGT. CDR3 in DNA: TGTGCCGGACCTAGCGGGAGACCTTACAATGAGCAGTTCTTC. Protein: CAGPSGRPYNEQFF.

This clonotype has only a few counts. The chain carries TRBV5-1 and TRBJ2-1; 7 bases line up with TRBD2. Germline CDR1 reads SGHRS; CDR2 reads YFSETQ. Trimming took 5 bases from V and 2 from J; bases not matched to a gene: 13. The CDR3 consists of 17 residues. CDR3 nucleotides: TGCGCCAGCAGAAGGGAGGGAGCCCCTTTTCCCTACAATGAGCAGTTCTTC. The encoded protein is CASRREGAPFPYNEQFF.

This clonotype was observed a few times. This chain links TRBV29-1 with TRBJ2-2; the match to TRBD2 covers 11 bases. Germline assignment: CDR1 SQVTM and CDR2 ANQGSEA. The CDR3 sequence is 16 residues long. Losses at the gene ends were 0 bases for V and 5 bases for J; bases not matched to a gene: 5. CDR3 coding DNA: TGCAGCGTTGAAGAAATAGCGGGAGGGGGTACCGGGGAGCTGTTTTTT. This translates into CSVEEIAGGGTGELFF.

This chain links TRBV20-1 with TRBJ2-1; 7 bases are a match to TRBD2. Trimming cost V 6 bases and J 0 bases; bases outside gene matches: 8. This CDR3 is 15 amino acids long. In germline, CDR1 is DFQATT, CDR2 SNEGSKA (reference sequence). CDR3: CSALTSRHSYNEQFF. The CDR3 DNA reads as TGCAGTGCGTTGACTAGCCGACACTCCTACAATGAGCAGTTCTTC.